Given below is one TCR beta chain in context. Its antigen is unknown. Per-nucleotide qualities are absent, and no much larger clonotype sits a single base away. This sample stems from a study of shared clonotypes between healthy human individuals (dated by TCRdb to between 2020 and 2021). For the study in its entirety: Two women and a few men aged 18 to 49 years were included in the cohort. Leukapheresis yielded between about 0.9 and 10 billion PBMCs per donor. For each donor, CD4 naive and CD4 memory were each run on three plates, CD8 naive on two plates, and CD8 memory on one plate. To increase sequencing depth and limit assay-specific biases, different laboratories used diverse techniques to prepare libraries and sequence TCR repertoires. Blood TCR repertoires of 5 or 6 healthy adults were deeply sequenced to estimate repertoire size and the extent of clonotype sharing between individuals.

Clipping removes 0 bases from V and 2 bases from J, with 4 as the unmatched junction base count. CDR1 and CDR2 (KGHSH, LQKENI) derive from the germline V gene. The CDR3 measures 15 amino acids from cysteine to phenylalanine. The CDR3 DNA has 45 bases and is translated from base 1. For the CD8 naive samples, CD45RO-negative cells were positively selected for CCR7, yielding a CD45RA+CCR7+ population from which TemRA cells were excluded. The donors were healthy, HIV-negative adults who had no recently reported acute infections or vaccinations. Only Caucasian adults living in Nashville, Tennessee, USA were represented among the donors. Blood was obtained by leukapheresis, after which PBMCs were separated by Ficoll-Histopaque density gradient centrifugation and cryopreserved in liquid nitrogen vapor phase. Analytical flow cytometry was used to check the purity and quantity of every magnetically sorted T cell population. Genomic DNA was isolated from each sorted fraction and quantified by UV absorbance on a Nanodrop 2000c.

Findings and caveats that apply to the study as a whole: Estimated clonotype richness was generally larger for naive than for memory subsets. Even with the large sequencing depth, rarefaction of the sorted-subset datasets indicated that sequencing was incomplete. Sampling was restricted to blood, and TCR repertoires in tissues likely differ from the TCR repertoires found in blood. The genetic and exposure-history diversity represented was limited by the small number of donors. Based on pairwise subsampling, the degree of clonotype sharing among donors was expected to be affected by sequencing depth. Compared with non-shared clonotypes, clonotypes shared by all four sorted-subset donors had higher generation probabilities. Sharing across four donors was observed for approximately 5% of naive CD4, 3.5% of naive CD8, 2.3% of memory CD4, and roughly 0.4% of memory CD8 clonotypes.

Using the deep immunoSEQ assay, multiplex PCR amplified TCR CDR3 regions from genomic DNA. Extracted genomic DNA from each cell subset was distributed evenly across all wells of several immunoSEQ 96-well plates, and each plate was treated as a replicate. For sorted subsets, approximately 0.2 ug of genomic DNA, equivalent to around 29,000 T cell genomes, went into each replicate PCR. Purified libraries were measured with a Qubit 3.0 fluorometer, size-checked on a Bioanalyzer 2100, and measured again with the KAPA Library Quantification kit. A separate single-read 150-cycle Illumina NextSeq 550 flow cell was used to sequence each immunoSEQ 96-well plate. The authors' pipeline ran thus. Because only junctional sequences without quality scores were contained in the immunoSEQ output, filtering matching that applied to full-length reads could not be performed. Sequences were annotated with PyIR, a Python wrapper for IgBLAST v1.9, and V/J genes and CDR3 were assigned using IMGT germline references. Reads with weak V/J assignments (E-value above 1e-6), missing CDR3, stop codons, out-of-frame junctions, or ambiguous translated residues were removed. A V3J clonotype was defined by an identical inferred V gene, J gene, and CDR3 amino acid sequence. Percentage overlap between repertoires was calculated by dividing the number of shared unique clonotypes by the size of the smaller repertoire. Repertoire richness was assessed with RTK rarefaction, the Chao1 estimator, and Recon v2.1 estimates of unobserved clonotypes. Generation probabilities for all TCRbeta clonotypes obtained by the gDNA method from a handful of donors were computed using OLGA. The clones in this table, taken by TCRdb from immuneACCESS, are in-frame only. Not every clone is retained; where verified, under half of the shortfall comes from an unresolved V gene, and the cause of the rest is unknown. Clone size and V and J calls were adopted from that table, with D and trimming inferred from the DNA. This sample gives millions of clones in total; approximately 95% of them show up just once. The ten largest account for 1.1% of the sample.

Rearrangement joined TRBV18 to TRBJ2-7, with 7 central nucleotides matching TRBD2. The sequence derives from a man in his late teens or twenties in good health. The specimen was naive CD8+ T cells sorted from blood. What this sample's cell subset or site label stands for: CD45RA+CCR7+. The DNA sequence reads TGTGCCAGCTCACCACCGGCGGGAGTACCCTACGAGCAGTACTTC. Its product reads: CASSPPAGVPYEQYF.